A single sample is the source of the 30 T cell receptor beta chains below, sequenced in a study of T cell therapy after organ transplantation. This sample's time point: 20-29 weeks after completion of therapy. Antigen specificity for these receptors is unknown. Generated by immunoSEQ multiplex PCR, the TCRdb table keeps only in-frame clones and is missing some. This table has approximately 22,000 clones, around 84% appearing once. The sample in question was CD8+ T cells from blood, obtained after autologous CMV-specific T cell therapy. These receptor sequences come from a human patient who had received a solid organ transplant and had CMV disease. Some T cells may be provided by the graft donor.

The rearrangement links TRBV4-3 to TRBJ2-2; 8 bases align to TRBD2. The CDR3 is 16 amino acids. V trimming: 2 bases; J trimming: 3 bases; junction bases outside the gene matches: 5. Looked up from germline, CDR1 is LGHNA and CDR2 is YSLEER. The CDR3 DNA is TGCGCCAGCAGCCAAACCGGGACTAGTCACACCGGGGAGCTGTTTTTT. Amino acids: CASSQTGTSHTGELFF.

V gene TRBV4-1 combines with J gene TRBJ1-1, with no clear D. The CDR3 covers 16 residues. Germline CDR1 MGHRA, CDR2 YSYEKL. Trimming removed 0 bases at V and 0 bases at J, with 11 bases between. The CDR3 DNA follows: TGCGCCAGCAGCCAAGAAAGGGCGCACTTGAACACTGAAGCTTTCTTT. Its protein is CASSQERAHLNTEAFF.

The V gene is TRBV9, the J gene TRBJ2-3; D possibly matches TRBD1 or TRBD2 (6 bases each). CDR1 is SGDLS and CDR2 is YYNGEE in the germline V gene. This CDR3 has 16 residues. Trimming pared 0 bases from V and 4 bases from J, leaving 15 bases between. Written as DNA, the CDR3 is TGTGCCAGCAGCGTAGGAGGAGGGGGGTGGGCAGATACGCAGTATTTT. Translating it yields CASSVGGGGWADTQYF.

The chain uses TRBV27 and TRBJ1-4; D call uncertain. The CDR3 has 13 residues. CDR1 and CDR2 (germline): MNHEY, SMNVEV (reference sequence). V was clipped by 6 bases and J by 5 bases, with 10 bases between them. CDR3 sequence (DNA): TGTGCCAGCAGGGGCGTGGGAAATGAAAAACTGTTTTTT. The encoded protein is CASRGVGNEKLFF.

The chain uses TRBV12-5 and TRBJ1-6; tentative D call: TRBD1 (5 bases). Trimming cost V 6 bases and J 0 bases, with 15 bases left between them. Looked up from germline, CDR1 is LGHNT and CDR2 is FRNRAP. CDR3 length: 17 residues. CDR3 region: CASGPGTASSYNSPLHF. CDR3 bases: TGTGCTAGTGGACCGGGGACGGCAAGCTCCTATAATTCACCCCTCCACTTT.

The CDR3 sequence: CASSQGSNQPQHF. The CDR3 nucleotides are TGTGCCAGCAGTCAGGGAAGCAATCAGCCCCAGCATTTT. The V gene is TRBV6-5, the J gene TRBJ1-5, with D perhaps matching TRBD1 (5 bases). Trimming removed 5 bases from V and 1 base from J, with 6 bases in between. There are 13 residues in the CDR3. Per the germline V gene, CDR1 is MNHEY and CDR2 is SVGAGI.

The chain links TRBV27 to TRBJ1-2; no reliable D call. V dropped 2 bases and J dropped 6 bases, with 13 bases sitting between them. The CDR3 loop spans 14 amino acids. Germline V CDR1 and CDR2: MNHEY, SMNVEV (reference sequence). The CDR3 is CASSLLRGPHGYTF. The CDR3 DNA is TGTGCCAGCAGTTTACTCCGCGGACCCCATGGCTACACCTTC.

J is TRBJ2-1 and V is TRBV13, with D uncertain. Germline V gives CDR1 PRHDT, CDR2 FYEKMQ (reference sequence). This CDR3 is built from 11 residues. With 6 bases removed from V and 10 bases from J, the gap between germline ends came to 10 bases. The chain's CDR3 is CASRPMGEQFF. In nucleotides, the CDR3 is TGTGCCAGCAGGCCTATGGGCGAGCAGTTCTTC.

The rearrangement uses TRBV4-1 and TRBJ2-5; the match to TRBD2 covers 8 bases. Germline V gives CDR1 MGHRA, CDR2 YSYEKL. With V trimmed by 1 base and J by 0 bases, 7 bases remained unmatched. This CDR3 is 17 amino acids long. Here the CDR3 DNA reads TGCGCCAGCAGCCAAGTCGGGGGGGGCACTTACCAAGAGACCCAGTACTTC. The encoded protein is CASSQVGGGTYQETQYF.

In its sample, this clone was seen a few times. The chain combines TRBV6-5 with TRBJ1-5; D may be TRBD1 (5 bases). The CDR3 runs to 16 residues. Trimming stripped 0 bases from V and 3 bases from J, with 12 bases between. Germline lookup yields CDR1 MNHEY and CDR2 SVGAGI. CDR3 DNA sequence: TGTGCCAGCAGTTACTCGGCTTCAGGGCTCAATCAGCCCCAGCATTTT. Its translation is CASSYSASGLNQPQHF.

CDR3 protein: CASSQVETSGGEQYF. As DNA, the CDR3 is TGCGCCAGCAGCCAAGTAGAAACTAGCGGGGGAGAGCAGTACTTC. The chain recombines TRBV4-1 with TRBJ2-7, with 11 bases identical to TRBD2. V trimming: 1 base; J trimming: 7 bases; junction bases outside the gene matches: 6. CDR3 size: 15 residues. The germline CDR1 and CDR2 sequences are MGHRA and YSYEKL.

V usage is TRBV25-1 and J usage is TRBJ2-5; D is uncertain. CDR1 is MGHDK, CDR2 SYGVNS, per germline. With 3 bases removed from V and 2 bases from J, the gap between germline ends came to 10 bases. CDR3 length equals 14 residues. The CDR3 bases are TGTGCCAGCAGTGAGTTTCGCATACAAGAGACCCAGTACTTC. The encoded protein is CASSEFRIQETQYF.

A single count supports this clone. The chain combines TRBV9 with TRBJ2-5; D may be TRBD1 (5 bases). Trimming pared 3 bases from V and 3 bases from J, leaving 9 bases between. This CDR3 region has 13 residues. The germline V gene encodes CDR1 SGDLS and CDR2 YYNGEE. Here the CDR3 DNA reads TGTGCCAGCAGCGCTGAGACAGAAGAGACCCAGTACTTC. It yields the protein CASSAETEETQYF.

The chain recombines TRBV9 with TRBJ2-3, with TRBD1 matching over 8 bases. The CDR3 totals 15 residues. The germline gives CDR1 SGDLS, CDR2 YYNGEE. V gave up 2 bases and J gave up 4 bases; unmatched junction bases: 6. The CDR3 loop is CASSVTGQGADTQYF. The CDR3 coding sequence is TGTGCCAGCAGCGTGACCGGACAGGGCGCAGATACGCAGTATTTT.

V gene TRBV4-3 combines with J gene TRBJ1-4, with 11 bases fitting TRBD1. This CDR3 has 16 residues. Germline V gene data show CDR1 as LGHNA and CDR2 as YSLEER. V lost 1 base and J lost 8; bases outside the gene matches: 6. The chain's CDR3 is CASSQATGTGGEKLFF. DNA of the CDR3: TGCGCCAGCAGCCAAGCTACCGGGACAGGGGGGGAAAAACTGTTTTTT.

The CDR3 DNA is TGTGCCAGCAGTTACAAGGCCCCCTACGAGCAGTACTTC. It specifies CASSYKAPYEQYF. The chain combines TRBV6-5 with TRBJ2-7; no firm D call. V lost 2 bases and J lost 2, with 7 bases in between. Germline CDR1 is MNHEY and CDR2 is SVGAGI. This CDR3 is built from 13 residues.

In its sample, this clone was seen a few times. The chain recombines TRBV19 with TRBJ1-5; D ambiguous. The CDR3 length is 13 residues. Germline CDR1 reads LNHDA; CDR2 reads SQIVND (reference sequence). Trimming removed 4 bases at V and 0 bases at J, with 4 bases between. Written as DNA, the CDR3 is TGTGCCAGTAGTAGCGGTAGCAATCAGCCCCAGCATTTT. Its protein product is CASSSGSNQPQHF.

V and J are TRBV27 and TRBJ2-7; TRBD2 matches at 8 bases. The CDR3 runs to 14 residues. Trimming cost V 7 bases and J 4 bases; bases outside gene matches: 9. Germline loops: CDR1 MNHEY, CDR2 SMNVEV (reference sequence). CDR3 nucleotide sequence: TGTGCCAGCACGACCGGGACTAGTCTGTACGAGCAGTACTTC. This gives the protein CASTTGTSLYEQYF.

This clone was recorded once. The chain recombines TRBV7-8 with TRBJ1-5; D is possibly TRBD1 (5 bases). CDR1 is SGHVS and CDR2 is FQNEAQ in the germline V gene. Trimming took off 8 bases at V and 0 bases at J, with 11 bases between the two ends. The CDR3 has 14 residues. The CDR3 sequence: CASGRENSNQPQHF. The CDR3 coding sequence is TGTGCCAGCGGCAGGGAGAATAGCAATCAGCCCCAGCATTTT.

The chain is built from TRBV4-2 and TRBJ2-7, with 12 bases that match TRBD2. Germline values: CDR1 LGHNA, CDR2 YNFKEQ. V lost 8 bases and J lost 2; bases outside the gene matches: 7. CDR3 size: 15 residues. The CDR3 coding sequence is TGTGCCAGCGGGTCTAGCGGGGGGGCGCCCTACGAGCAGTACTTC. Amino acid sequence: CASGSSGGAPYEQYF.

The V call is TRBV27, the J call TRBJ2-5; the D is unclear. The DNA end is a closer match to TRBJ2-7, so the J assignment may be wrong. The germline V gene has CDR1 MNHEY and CDR2 SMNVEV (reference sequence). The CDR3 totals 13 residues. The CDR3 nucleotides read TGTGCCAGCAGTCTAAACGGCCCCTACGAGCAGTACTTC. Amino acid sequence: CASSLNGPYEQYF.

The chain carries TRBV19 and TRBJ2-3; D gene ambiguous. The CDR3 has 15 amino acids. Germline CDR1 and CDR2: LNHDA and SQIVND (reference sequence). With 2 bases removed from V and 4 bases from J, the gap between germline ends came to 13 bases. The CDR3 DNA is TGTGCCAGTAGTATACCGAATTCAGGAGCAGATACGCAGTATTTT. This codes for CASSIPNSGADTQYF.

V and J are TRBV6-1 and TRBJ1-5; a weak D match, TRBD1 (6 bases). This CDR3 is built from 13 residues. Germline V gene sequence: CDR1 MNHNS, CDR2 SASEGT. Trimming pared 10 bases from V and 6 bases from J, leaving 16 bases between. DNA of the CDR3: TGTGCCACCTCTCCAGGGGAGATTCAGCCCCAGCATTTT. Amino acids: CATSPGEIQPQHF.

The chain recombines TRBV5-1 with TRBJ1-1, with a possible D match to TRBD1 (5 bases). The germline gives CDR1 SGHRS, CDR2 YFSETQ. Trimming removed 5 bases from V and 0 bases from J, with 8 bases in between. The CDR3 contains 13 residues. DNA for the CDR3: TGCGCCAGCAGATGGGGCATGAACACTGAAGCTTTCTTT. It is translated as CASRWGMNTEAFF.

The chain joins TRBV7-8 to TRBJ2-1, with 8 bases fitting TRBD1. This CDR3 spans 15 amino acids. Germline CDR1 reads SGHVS; CDR2 reads FQNEAQ. V trimming: 1 base; J trimming: 5 bases; junction bases outside the gene matches: 4. CDR3 sequence: CASSLGQGAHNEQFF. As DNA, the CDR3 is TGTGCCAGCAGCTTAGGTCAGGGGGCCCACAATGAGCAGTTCTTC.

The rearrangement joins TRBV7-2 to TRBJ2-1; 11 bases fit TRBD2. The germline gives CDR1 SGHTA, CDR2 FQGNSA. Trimming took 5 bases from V and 1 from J; bases not matched to a gene: 7. The CDR3 extends over 17 amino acids. The CDR3: CASSLSGRASSYNEQFF. CDR3 sequence (DNA): TGTGCCAGCAGCCTTAGCGGGAGGGCCAGTTCCTACAATGAGCAGTTCTTC.

The chain joins TRBV19 to TRBJ2-1; 9 positions match TRBD2. The CDR3 loop spans 15 amino acids. Germline CDR1 reads LNHDA; CDR2 reads SQIVND (reference sequence). V gave up 5 bases and J gave up 6 bases; unmatched junction bases: 8. CDR3 region: CASSVFAGGVNEQFF. The CDR3 DNA is TGTGCCAGTAGTGTCTTTGCGGGAGGGGTCAATGAGCAGTTCTTC.

This clone was detected only once. This sequence joins TRBV9 and TRBJ2-2; TRBD2 is a possible D gene (6 bases). The V gene lost 3 bases and the J gene lost 7 bases, with 16 bases spanning the gap. The V gene's germline CDR1 is SGDLS and CDR2 YYNGEE. The CDR3 is 15 residues long. The CDR3 loop reads CASSADYNKGGELFF. The CDR3 DNA is TGTGCCAGCAGCGCGGACTACAATAAGGGCGGGGAGCTGTTTTTT.

About this clone itself: A junction boundary mismatches the germline segment, possibly from a read error. This chain joins TRBV28 and TRBJ1-5; no clear D. CDR1 is MDHEN and CDR2 is SYDVKM in the germline V gene. The CDR3 runs to 16 residues. CDR3 region: CASSTTGLPSTQPQHF. In nucleotides, the CDR3 is TGTGCCAGCAGTACCACCGGGCTCCCAAGCACTCAGCCCCAGCATTTT.

This clone is medium-sized by share. The V call is TRBV6-4, the J call TRBJ2-3, with 10 positions matching TRBD1. V was clipped by 2 bases and J by 4 bases; unmatched bases: 0. Germline V CDR1 and CDR2: MRHNA, SNTAGT. The CDR3 has 14 amino acids. DNA for the CDR3: TGTGCCAGCAGTGACGGACAGGGGGCAGATACGCAGTATTTT. Residues: CASSDGQGADTQYF.